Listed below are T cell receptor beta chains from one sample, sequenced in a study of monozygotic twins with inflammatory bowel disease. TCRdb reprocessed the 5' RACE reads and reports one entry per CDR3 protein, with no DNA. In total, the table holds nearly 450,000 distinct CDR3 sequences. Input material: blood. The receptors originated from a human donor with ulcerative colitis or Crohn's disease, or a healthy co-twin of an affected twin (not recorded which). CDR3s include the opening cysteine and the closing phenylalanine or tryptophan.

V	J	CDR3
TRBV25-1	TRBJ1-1	CASSDTSHRGNEAFF
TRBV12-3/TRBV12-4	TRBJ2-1	CASSFHGVGRWGEYEQFF
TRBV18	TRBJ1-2	CASSPRDSPNYGYTF
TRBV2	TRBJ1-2	CASTVVRLQNYGYTF
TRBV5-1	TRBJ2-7	CASSLVDSHHEQYF
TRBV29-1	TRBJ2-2	CSVLNTGELFF
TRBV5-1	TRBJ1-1	CASSLRGGTEAFF
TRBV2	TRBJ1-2	CASSGTEFYGYTF
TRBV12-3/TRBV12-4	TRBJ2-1	CASSSRTSGDNEQFF
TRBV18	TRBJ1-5	CASSPRRTGQGAGQPQHF
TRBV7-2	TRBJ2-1	CASSFQQEEQFF
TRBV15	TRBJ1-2	CATSRDLGSWDFNYGYTF
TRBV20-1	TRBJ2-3	CSARDRVVGTDTQYF
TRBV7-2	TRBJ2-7	CASSLERASGLGEQYF
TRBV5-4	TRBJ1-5	CASSLAGTNQPQHF
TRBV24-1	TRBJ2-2	CATKGSSNTGELFF
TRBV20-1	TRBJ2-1	CSAMPGRPNEQFF
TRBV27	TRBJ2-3	CASSFLGSTDTQYF
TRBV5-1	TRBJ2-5	CASSLVQGARETQYF
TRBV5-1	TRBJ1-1	CASSLGIQVNTEAFF
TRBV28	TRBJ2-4	CASSLTGAQNIQYF
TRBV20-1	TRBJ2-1	CSARRGPSSYNEQFF
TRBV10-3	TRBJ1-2	CAIQDRANYGYTF
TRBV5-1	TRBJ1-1	CASSPTGGPEAFF
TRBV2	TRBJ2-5	CASSGLVGAETQYF
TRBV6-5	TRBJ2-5	CASSYVPSGSTQYF
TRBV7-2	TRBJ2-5	CASSTLGGETQYF